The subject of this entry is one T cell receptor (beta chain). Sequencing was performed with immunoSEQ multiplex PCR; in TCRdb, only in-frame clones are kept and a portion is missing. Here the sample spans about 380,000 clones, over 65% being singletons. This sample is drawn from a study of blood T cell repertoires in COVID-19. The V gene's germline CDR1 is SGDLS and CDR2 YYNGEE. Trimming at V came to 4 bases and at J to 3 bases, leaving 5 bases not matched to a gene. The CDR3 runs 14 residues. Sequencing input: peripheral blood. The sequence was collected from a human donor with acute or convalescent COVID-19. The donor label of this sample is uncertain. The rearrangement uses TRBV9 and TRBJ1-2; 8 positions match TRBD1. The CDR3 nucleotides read TGTGCCAGCAGCCCGGGACAGGACGACTATGGCTACACCTTC. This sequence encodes CASSPGQDDYGYTF.